The 12 T cell receptor beta chains below all came from one sample that was sequenced in a study of T cells in Graves' hyperthyroidism and ophthalmopathy. Regions amplified from RNA transcripts were the TCR beta CDR3 regions. Carried out on the TCR CDR3, a first-round RT-PCR used the HTBI primer set. From the multiplex PCR reads, TCRdb called clonotypes with MiXCR, one entry per CDR3 protein. The sample shows hundreds of thousands of distinct CDR3 sequences, less than 20% of them seen only once. Sequencing was performed on blood. These receptors were taken from a man aged 40-49 years with Graves' ophthalmopathy.

This clonotype was observed at least ten times. This chain uses TRBV18 with TRBJ2-3, with 8 bases that match TRBD2. The junction had 8 bases not matched to a gene; V was cut back by 3 bases and J by 6 bases. The CDR3 sequence is 15 residues long. CDR1 KGHSH and CDR2 LQKENI come from the germline V gene. CDR3 bases: TGTGCCAGCTCACCCCTATCGGGGGGGGAGGATACGCAGTATTTT. It translates to CASSPLSGGEDTQYF.

The chain employs TRBV6-1 and TRBJ1-4; maybe TRBD1 (5 bases). This CDR3 is built from 15 residues. The V and J ends lost 7 bases and 3 bases respectively, with 15 bases between them. Looked up from germline, CDR1 is MNHNS and CDR2 is SASEGT. CDR3 amino acids: CASNDGGPPNEKLFF. In DNA form, the CDR3 reads TGTGCCAGCAACGACGGGGGACCTCCTAATGAAAAACTGTTTTTT.

The V call is TRBV27, the J call TRBJ1-6; 9 nucleotides line up with TRBD1. Looked up from germline, CDR1 is MNHEY and CDR2 is SMNVEV (reference sequence). The CDR3 contains 16 residues. J was trimmed by 3 bases and V by 6 bases; bases with no gene match: 6. The CDR3 spells CASSMRTGDYNSPLHF. Here the CDR3 DNA reads TGTGCCAGCAGCATGAGGACAGGGGACTATAATTCACCCCTCCACTTT.

CDR3 coding DNA: TGCAGTGCCCCCCCCCGACGGGGGGAAATCTATGGCTACACCTTC. It translates to CSAPPRRGEIYGYTF. This chain links TRBV20-1 with TRBJ1-2; weak D call: TRBD1 (5 bases). Germline CDR1 reads DFQATT; CDR2 reads SNEGSKA (reference sequence). The CDR3 contains 15 residues. V was trimmed by 6 bases and J by 4 bases, leaving 21 bases between them.

This clonotype was detected a few times. This rearrangement joins TRBV7-9 to TRBJ1-2; possibly TRBD1 for D (6 bases). The CDR3 totals 15 residues. Trimming shortened V by 5 bases and J by 2 bases, and 15 bases separated the two germline ends. Germline loops: CDR1 SEHNR, CDR2 FQNEAQ (reference sequence). The CDR3 spells CASSPTRDTNYGYTF. The CDR3 region has the DNA TGTGCCAGCAGCCCAACGCGGGACACCAACTATGGCTACACCTTC.

In its sample, this clonotype was seen a few times. The chain is built from TRBV6-2 or TRBV6-3 and TRBJ2-7, with D perhaps matching TRBD1 (5 bases). Trimming shortened V by 5 bases and J by 1 base, and 12 bases separated the two germline ends. The germline CDR1 and CDR2 sequences are MNHEY and SVGEGT. The CDR3 is 14 amino acids. CDR3 loop: CASSRTLISYEQYF. The DNA of the CDR3 is TGTGCCAGCAGTAGGACACTTATATCCTACGAGCAGTACTTC.

This clonotype has at least ten counts. The chain recombines TRBV27 with TRBJ1-1, with a tentative D call TRBD1 (5 bases). The CDR3 length is 13 residues. The V end was cut by 6 bases, the J end by 1 base, with 9 bases between. Germline values: CDR1 MNHEY, CDR2 SMNVEV (reference sequence). The CDR3 sequence: CASREGPNTEAFF. The CDR3 region has the DNA TGTGCCAGCAGGGAGGGACCGAACACTGAAGCTTTCTTT.

This chain connects TRBV10-2 to TRBJ1-5, with D maybe TRBD1 (5 bases). V was trimmed by 6 bases and J by 3 bases, leaving 12 bases between them. In germline, CDR1 is WSHSY, CDR2 SAAADI. The CDR3 extends over 14 amino acids. DNA for the CDR3: TGCGCCAGCAGGGCGCCGGGGCTCAATCAGCCCCAGCATTTT. Translated: CASRAPGLNQPQHF.

This clonotype was seen repeatedly, ten times or more. The rearrangement joins TRBV28 to TRBJ2-7; D remains unclear. Germline CDR1 and CDR2: MDHEN and SYDVKM. Trimming pared 4 bases from V and 6 bases from J, leaving 19 bases between. The CDR3 is 15 residues long. CDR3 amino acids: CASSSAAVPETEQYF. The CDR3 DNA reads as TGTGCCAGCAGTTCCGCGGCAGTGCCGGAGACCGAGCAGTACTTC. Variable domain in full (rest from reference TRBV28 and TRBJ2-7): DVKVTQSSRYLVKRTGEKVFLECVQDMDHENMFWYRQDPGLGLRLIYFSYDVKMKEKGDIPEGYSVSREKKERFSLILESASTNQTSMYLCASSSAAVPETEQYFGPGTRLTVT.

This clonotype was found a few times. The chain carries TRBV10-2 and TRBJ2-5; the match to TRBD1 covers 8 bases. The CDR3 is made up of 12 amino acids. Germline CDR1 WSHSY, CDR2 SAAADI. With V trimmed by 8 bases and J by 5 bases, 4 bases remained unmatched. The CDR3 DNA follows: TGCGCCAGCTCAGGGGGCGCGGAGACCCAGTACTTC. Its translation: CASSGGAETQYF.

This clonotype has at least ten counts. This rearrangement joins TRBV20-1 to TRBJ2-3; D is ambiguous. Germline V lookup: CDR1 DFQATT, CDR2 SNEGSKA (reference sequence). Trimming left V 4 bases short and J 0 bases short, with 5 bases between. CDR3 length: 12 residues. CDR3 sequence: CSAIPSTDTQYF. DNA of the CDR3: TGCAGTGCTATCCCTAGCACAGATACGCAGTATTTT.

This clonotype was counted between two and nine times. The chain is built from TRBV6-1 and TRBJ2-1; TRBD2 might be the D (5 bases). With 7 bases removed from V and 7 bases from J, the gap between germline ends came to 14 bases. The CDR3 contains 13 residues. CDR1 is MNHNS, CDR2 SASEGT, per germline. The CDR3 DNA is TGTGCCAGCACCCCCGGATGGAGGAATGAGCAGTTCTTC. Amino acids: CASTPGWRNEQFF.